This T cell receptor (beta chain) comes out of a study of cytomegalovirus exposure and HLA in healthy donors (dated 2017 in TCRdb). Background on the whole study: In an earlier analysis of some 550 of the donors, 250 to 350 Gb of sequence data and approximately 100 million unique TCR beta sequences from 150 million to 200 million T cells were reported. Roughly 310 gigabases of sequencing data and 70 million to 85 million unique TCR sequences were included in an early release covering about 620 HLA-typed donors. The genetic ancestry cluster associated with self-reported Caucasian donors included about 84% of the roughly 390 genotyped donors. The study aimed to test whether signatures of past pathogen exposure could be identified by cataloging public T cell receptors. Using immunosequencing, the study profiled T cell repertoires from about 650 subjects and related those repertoires to cytomegalovirus serostatus. Along with the roughly 670-subject first cohort, a separate validation cohort of 120 different subjects was used. To predict cytomegalovirus infection status, the study combined high-throughput TCR immunosequencing, statistical association of individual TCRs with disease status, and machine learning. A later analysis re-examined previously published TCR beta repertoires from more than 550 donors and added high-resolution HLA genotyping to investigate patterns of TCR occurrence. Rather than drawing on any new phenotypic data, the later analysis identified candidate immune exposures from TCR beta sequences and the way those sequences occurred across donors. An earlier analysis of 587 of the donors applied high-throughput TCR beta sequencing to assess whether each TCR beta V gene segment acted as functional or pseudogenic. Donor age, sex, ethnicity and CMV serostatus were compiled together with the repertoire data. A later genetic analysis used genome-wide SNP genotypes for about 60% of the roughly 700 donors, treating that subset as a discovery cohort. All discovery cohort repertoires had been generated using a single sequencing platform. HLA typing covered class I and class II loci at four-digit resolution. Typing coverage varied by locus: roughly 620-640 donors for A, B, C, DRB1 and DQB1; about 520 for DQA1; approximately 610 for DPA1; 450 to 480 for DPB1. Because of strong linkage in the cohort, a handful of DR-DQ haplotypes were treated as single units for association and clustering. On average, roughly 250,000 unique TCR beta nucleotide sequences were sequenced per donor among several hundred genotyped donors of the cohort, with around 19% of those sequences being non-productive.

Trimming costs V 3 bases and J 4 bases, and their ends lie 13 bases apart. There are 14 amino acids in the CDR3, from cysteine to phenylalanine inclusive. Only the CDR3 portion is preserved as DNA: 42 bases, with reading frame beginning at the first base. CDR1 is given as SGDLS and CDR2 as YYNGEE, both from the germline V gene. Libraries were made using the immunoSEQ multiplex PCR assay. For the multiplex PCR, a mixture combining 60 forward primers for TCR Vbeta segments and 13 reverse primers for TCR Jbeta segments was used. Amplification of the CDR3 region of rearranged TCR beta genes was performed with a multiplex PCR assay on genomic DNA. The Illumina HiSeq System was used to sequence the amplified TCR beta libraries as 87-base-pair reads. The authors processed their data as follows. In a later analysis, roughly 80 million unique TCR beta chains were counted across the 650 to 750 repertoires, and about 10 million of these chains were shared by at least two donors. To remove PCR and sequencing errors, raw reads were error-corrected and collapsed into unique sequences using a nearest-neighbor algorithm that merged closely related sequences. Alignment of CDR3 sequences to IMGT reference sequences was used to assign V, D and J gene segments. For a sequence to be retained, at least a six-nucleotide match to both a V gene segment and a J gene segment was required. A rearrangement was called productive if the CDR3 had no stop codons and remained in frame with V and J, and every other rearrangement was called non-productive. Following IMGT convention, CDR3 was defined as the stretch from the second conserved V-encoded cysteine up to the conserved J-encoded phenylalanine. In an earlier analysis of around 570 of the donors, sequences lacking an unambiguous match to a single V gene segment were excluded. In an earlier analysis of approximately 610 of the donors, V segments were called functional above 56.7% productive rearrangements and were called segregating when the between-donor standard deviation exceeded 5%. A statistical classification framework was developed to diagnose cytomegalovirus status using the catalog of TCR beta chain sequences. A later analysis assigned V and J genes by comparing TCR nucleotide sequences with IMGT/GENE-DB human TR gene sequences. In a later analysis, CDR3 sequences and most-parsimonious VDJ recombination scenarios were assigned using the TCRdist pipeline. In a later analysis, every TCR beta chain was defined by the combination of its CDR3 amino acid sequence and its V-gene family, and reads without a unique V-gene family were dropped. As a way to deal with suspected cross-contamination and a sequencing artifact, a later analysis dropped hundreds of nucleotide sequences that were highly shared and had low generation probability. In a later analysis, a clonal expansion index was calculated for each public chain from normalized within-repertoire ranks of inferred template counts. A later analysis computed generation probabilities with a VDJ recombination model fitted to out-of-frame rearrangements, and checked the results against IGoR. In a later analysis, TCR-TCR, TCR-HLA and TCR-CMV co-occurrence was scored with hypergeometric tests, and a repertoire-size bias correction was applied to TCR pairs. False discovery rates were estimated in a later analysis by permuting HLA or CMV assignments 20 times. In a later analysis, co-occurring TCRs were grouped using DBSCAN, and TCRdist sequence similarity was added for clustering within HLA-allele-positive subsets. Co-occurrence clustering excluded repertoires with fewer than 30,000 or more than 120,000 public chains, plus five with anomalous nucleotide sharing. The immuneACCESS repertoire file appears here via TCRdb, limited to in-frame rearrangements. These files lack a portion of the clones; in checked studies, under half of the deficit traces to unresolved V genes, and the cause of the others is not known. V and J calls and clone size are given by that table; D and trimming were obtained from the DNA. The data table for this sample lists fewer than 250,000 clones. The ten largest account for roughly 0.98% of the sample.

What the work shows at the level of the full study, not this receptor alone: Compared with equally common non-associated chains, HLA-associated TCR beta chains in a later analysis were more clonally expanded and had lower generation probabilities. A later analysis associated about 16,000 TCR beta sequences with specific HLA alleles at a false discovery rate of 0.05. Because HLA typing was unavailable for some donors at each locus, only the typed subset was used in association tests. Linkage disequilibrium might explain the correlated functional status among segregating V segments, but an unknown experimental factor could not be excluded. This cohort had only TCR beta chains sequenced, and the lack of alpha or paired-chain data limited which features could be detected. Strong co-occurrence of HLA alleles, especially DR and DQ, made assigning TCR associations to individual alleles difficult. The earlier analysis of almost 600 of the donors excluded 15 to 20 rarely observed V segments, including chromosome 9 orphons, because counts were too low. In both the original and validation cohorts, the classifier was reported to diagnose cytomegalovirus status with high specificity and sensitivity. Most TCR sequences were seen in very few donors, while some public TCRs were found in many individuals. According to a later analysis, parvovirus B19, influenza, CMV and Epstein-Barr virus appeared linked to several top co-occurrence clusters. According to the authors, the approach could potentially be generalized to other disease states and immunological phenotypes. Some IMGT-functional V segments, including TRBV6-2 and TRBV6-3, could not be told apart with the 87-base-pair reads, so those segments were excluded. The study gave a list of roughly 150 TCR beta chains associated with cytomegalovirus. Three of the identified cytomegalovirus-associated TCR beta chains were confirmed in vitro to be specific for cytomegalovirus antigens. According to a later analysis, TCR association rates differed among HLA loci, with DRB1 alleles showing the most associated TCRs and HLA-C alleles showing the fewest. An earlier analysis of some 560 of the donors showed that most TCR beta V segments appeared in productive rearrangements either about 87% or about 30% of the time, which broadly matched IMGT annotations. A further reported finding was that TCR beta sequences accurately predicted the HLA-A and HLA-B alleles for most subjects in the first cohort. A later analysis found that most CMV-associated TCR beta chains appeared HLA-restricted, with HLA associations seemingly driven largely by CMV exposure. Sequencing depth was assumed to be roughly uniform across donors in the presence/absence analyses, though that assumption may not hold. An association between a missense DCLRE1C variant and V-gene and J-gene trimming of TCR beta chains was found in a later genetic analysis and replicated in an independent cohort. Compared with the roughly 700-donor mean, donors in an Asian-associated ancestry cluster had fewer N-insertions in productive TCRs, according to a later genetic analysis. The only immune exposure information available for the cohort was CMV serostatus. A cluster of highly shared sequence variants was judged likely to be a technical artifact of the sequencing pipeline.

The cohort was made up of 500 to 850 healthy bone marrow donors. Cohort members were all nominally healthy when sampled, although unrecorded immune exposures were likely present. The donor tested CMV seropositive, placing the donor among the 289 seropositive members of the cohort. Each donor provided a peripheral blood sample, and peripheral blood mononuclear cells were used for TCR beta sequencing. Genomic DNA extraction from the blood cell samples was performed with the Qiagen DNeasy Blood Extraction Kit. Comments on this clone: It has no known antigen specificity.

The receptor comes from a woman under 40 in good health and CMV-seropositive. Sequencing was carried out using PBMCs. The chain uses TRBV9 and TRBJ1-2, with the D segment identity uncertain. The DNA is as follows: TGTGCCAGCAGCGGGGGAGGGAGAACCTATGGCTACACCTTC. It translates as CASSGGGRTYGYTF.